This TCR beta chain was profiled in a study of cytomegalovirus exposure and HLA in healthy donors. This CDR3 has 18 amino acids. PCR used 60 Vbeta primers and 13 Jbeta primers. Sequencing used immunoSEQ multiplex PCR; TCRdb keeps in-frame clones, though not all of them. The top ten hold about 2.7% of the sample, which has about 160,000 clones, 75% seen once. Study-level results: Listed as cytomegalovirus-associated were around 160 TCR beta chains. A few V segments could not be told apart, such as TRBV6-2 and TRBV6-3, and were left out.

On this clone: The antigen is undetermined.

The rearrangement links TRBV21-1 to TRBJ2-1; the table's D call, TRBD1, has no DNA check behind it. TRBV21-1 constitutes a pseudogene. The material sequenced was PBMCs. This TCR was recovered from a woman aged 45-59 years in good health and CMV-seropositive. As DNA, the CDR3 is TGTGCCAGCAGCGATAGACAGGTGAAGAAGTCGAAGAGAAATGAGCAGTTCTTC. Protein product: CASSDRQVKKSKRNEQFF.